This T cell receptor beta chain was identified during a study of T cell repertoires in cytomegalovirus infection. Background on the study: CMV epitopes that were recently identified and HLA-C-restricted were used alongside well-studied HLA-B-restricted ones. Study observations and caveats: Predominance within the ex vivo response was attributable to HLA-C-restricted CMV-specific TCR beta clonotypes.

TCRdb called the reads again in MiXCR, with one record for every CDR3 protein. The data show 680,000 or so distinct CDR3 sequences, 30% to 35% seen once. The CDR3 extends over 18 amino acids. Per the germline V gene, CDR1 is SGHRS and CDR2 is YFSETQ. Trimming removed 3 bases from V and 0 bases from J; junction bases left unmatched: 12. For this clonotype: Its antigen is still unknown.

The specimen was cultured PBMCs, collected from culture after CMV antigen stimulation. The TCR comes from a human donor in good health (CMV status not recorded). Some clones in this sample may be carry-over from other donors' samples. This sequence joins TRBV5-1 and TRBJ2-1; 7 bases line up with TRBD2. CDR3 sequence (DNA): TGCGCCAGCAGCTCGATAGGGACTAACTCCGACTCCTACAATGAGCAGTTCTTC. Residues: CASSSIGTNSDSYNEQFF.